One sample yielded the 21 T cell receptor beta chains listed below, sequenced in a study of response to subunit inactivated influenza vaccine. TCRdb itself ran the RT-PCR reads through MiXCR, one entry per CDR3 protein. The sample shows about 570,000 distinct CDR3 sequences, about 11% of them seen only once. The data were also submitted as part of a second study, on T cells expressing NK-cell markers. In that study: What made the TCR beta cDNA was 5'RACE template switching with UMIs.

Sequences were derived from PBMCs from blood, sampled on the day of vaccination. Every receptor here comes from a man in his fifties who received an inactivated influenza vaccine.

In its sample, this clonotype was seen a few times. V is TRBV29-1 and J is TRBJ2-7; D is unresolved. The CDR3 length is 12 residues. Trimming stripped 5 bases from V and 0 bases from J, with 8 bases between. Germline V lookup: CDR1 SQVTM, CDR2 ANQGSEA. The CDR3 region has the DNA TGCAGCGTTCAGTGGAGCTCCTACGAGCAGTACTTC. Translation: CSVQWSSYEQYF.

The gene calls are TRBV5-4 and TRBJ1-1; D possibly corresponds to TRBD1 (5 bases). The CDR3 has 14 residues. Deletions cut 4 bases from V and 7 bases from J, with 17 bases between. Germline V CDR1 and CDR2: SGHNT, YYREEE (reference sequence). The CDR3 spells CASSDRREVFEAFF. The CDR3 region has the DNA TGTGCCAGCAGCGACCGCAGGGAGGTCTTTGAAGCTTTCTTT.

A few counts support this clonotype. The rearrangement joins TRBV5-1 to TRBJ2-3, with 9 bases aligning to TRBD2. The CDR3 is 14 residues long. Germline CDR1 SGHRS, CDR2 YFSETQ. The V segment lost 1 base and the J segment 5 bases; nucleotides outside the gene matches: 2. The CDR3 nucleotides read TGCGCCAGCAGCTTGATAGCGGGGGAAGATACGCAGTATTTT. Amino acid sequence: CASSLIAGEDTQYF.

This clonotype has just a few counts. The rearrangement uses TRBV18 and TRBJ2-2; weak D call: TRBD2 (5 bases). CDR1 and CDR2 from the germline V gene are KGHSH and LQKENI. The CDR3 is 15 amino acids. V shed 4 bases and J shed 4 bases, with 13 bases lying between them. In DNA form, the CDR3 reads TGTGCCAGCTCACGACCCTCCGGGATCACCGGGGAGCTGTTTTTT. This translates into CASSRPSGITGELFF.

This chain links TRBV5-5 with TRBJ2-3, with TRBD2 as a possible D gene (6 bases). This CDR3 is built from 14 residues. Germline V gives CDR1 SGHKS, CDR2 YYEKEE (reference sequence). V lost 4 bases to trimming and J lost 1 base, with 10 bases between them. CDR3 DNA sequence: TGTGCCAGCAGCCCGGACTACGGCACAGATACGCAGTATTTT. This encodes CASSPDYGTDTQYF.

In this sample, this clonotype turned up a few times. The chain joins TRBV12-3 or TRBV12-4 to TRBJ2-4, with no clear D. Deletions cut 3 bases from V and 0 bases from J, with 15 bases between. This CDR3 has 17 amino acids. The CDR3 loop is CASSFLPGIIAKNIQYF. The CDR3 DNA follows: TGTGCCAGCAGTTTTTTGCCAGGAATAATAGCCAAAAACATTCAGTACTTC.

This clonotype was picked up a small number of times. The chain carries TRBV12-3 or TRBV12-4 and TRBJ2-6; no firm D call. V was trimmed by 6 bases and J by 0 bases, leaving 9 bases between them. The CDR3 is 15 residues long. The CDR3 spells CASRGSSSGANVLTF. The CDR3 DNA reads as TGTGCCAGCAGAGGCTCAAGCTCTGGGGCCAACGTCCTGACTTTC.

In its sample, this clonotype was seen a few times. V and J are TRBV6-4 and TRBJ1-6; D gene ambiguous. V dropped 2 bases and J dropped 8 bases, with 19 bases sitting between them. The CDR3 covers 17 residues. Germline lookup yields CDR1 MRHNA and CDR2 SNTAGT. CDR3 residues: CASSDLTSGKVDSPLHF. DNA of the CDR3: TGTGCCAGCAGTGACCTCACTTCGGGAAAAGTGGATTCACCCCTCCACTTT.

The gene calls are TRBV12-3 or TRBV12-4 and TRBJ2-1; 8 bases map to TRBD2. This CDR3 region has 16 residues. V dropped 5 bases and J dropped 6; count of bases not matched to a gene: 12. As DNA, the CDR3 is TGTGCCAGCAGTCCACCGGGGGGGGGCCGGAGCAATGAGCAGTTCTTC. Protein sequence: CASSPPGGGRSNEQFF.

The J gene is TRBJ2-2, the V gene TRBV7-2; D ambiguous. Germline V gene sequence: CDR1 SGHTA, CDR2 FQGNSA. V was pared by 3 bases and J by 4 bases, with 12 bases between. This CDR3 contains 15 residues. In DNA, the CDR3 is TGTGCCAGCAGCTTCCGTGTTTCGGTCACCGGGGAGCTGTTTTTT. Amino acids: CASSFRVSVTGELFF.

This clonotype was recorded a few times. The chain employs TRBV4-1 and TRBJ1-5; D call uncertain. The CDR3 loop spans 13 amino acids. V gave up 4 bases and J gave up 7 bases, with 11 bases separating them. Germline V gives CDR1 MGHRA, CDR2 YSYEKL. The CDR3 DNA follows: TGCGCCAGCAGCCTACTACCTTGGCAGCCCCAGCATTTT. Translated: CASSLLPWQPQHF.

This clonotype has a handful of counts. The rearrangement joins TRBV4-1 to TRBJ2-5; possible D gene TRBD2, 5 bases. This CDR3 contains 16 residues. With 4 bases removed from V and 2 bases from J, the gap between germline ends came to 17 bases. Per the germline V gene, CDR1 is MGHRA and CDR2 is YSYEKL. The CDR3 DNA sequence: TGCGCCAGCAGCCGGCGGAAATCGGGAACTCAAGAGACCCAGTACTTC. Translating it yields CASSRRKSGTQETQYF.

This clonotype was seen a few times. The V call is TRBV15, the J call TRBJ2-1; perhaps TRBD2 as D (5 bases). CDR1 LNHNV and CDR2 YYDKDF come from the germline V gene (reference sequence). Trimming took off 0 bases at V and 4 bases at J, with 10 bases between the two ends. This CDR3 region has 15 residues. The CDR3 here is CATSRDVGSYNEQFF. The CDR3 DNA is TGTGCCACCAGCAGAGATGTGGGGAGTTACAATGAGCAGTTCTTC.

This clonotype came up a few times. The V gene is TRBV5-1, the J gene TRBJ2-7; 8 bases are a match to TRBD1. Germline V lookup: CDR1 SGHRS, CDR2 YFSETQ. V shed 4 bases and J 3 bases; nucleotides not matched to a gene: 9. CDR3 length: 15 amino acids. The CDR3 region is CASSRATGVFYEQYF. In DNA form, the CDR3 reads TGCGCCAGCAGCCGTGCGACAGGGGTGTTCTACGAGCAGTACTTC.

The chain combines TRBV12-3 or TRBV12-4 with TRBJ2-5; tentatively, D is TRBD1 (7 bases). Trimming removed 6 bases at V and 5 bases at J, with 16 bases between. The CDR3 has 14 amino acids. This chain's CDR3 is CASSPGGLGETQYF. In nucleotides, the CDR3 is TGTGCCAGCAGCCCAGGGGGGTTGGGGGAGACCCAGTACTTC.

The sample holds a few counts of this clonotype. V and J are TRBV20-1 and TRBJ2-2, with unresolved D. With 4 bases removed from V and 0 bases from J, the gap between germline ends came to 9 bases. CDR3 size: 14 residues. Germline CDR1 reads DFQATT; CDR2 reads SNEGSKA (reference sequence). In DNA, the CDR3 is TGCAGTGCTAAAGACCAGGCGAACACCGGGGAGCTGTTTTTT. It translates to CSAKDQANTGELFF.

J is TRBJ2-3 and V is TRBV6-1, with TRBD2 as a possible D gene (6 bases). V shed 4 bases and J shed 6 bases, with 11 bases lying between them. There are 13 residues in the CDR3. Germline V gene sequence: CDR1 MNHNS, CDR2 SASEGT. Written as DNA, the CDR3 is TGTGCCAGCAGTGCGGCGGGATCCGATACGCAGTATTTT. Its protein is CASSAAGSDTQYF.

The J gene is TRBJ1-1, the V gene TRBV7-9; 9 nucleotides agree with TRBD1. This CDR3 has 17 amino acids. Trimming took 3 bases from V and 3 from J; bases not matched to a gene: 11. Looked up from germline, CDR1 is SEHNR and CDR2 is FQNEAQ (reference sequence). CDR3 residues: CASSLDRDRVGDTEAFF. The CDR3 nucleotides are TGTGCCAGCAGCTTGGACCGGGACAGGGTTGGGGACACTGAAGCTTTCTTT.

The V gene is TRBV4-2, the J gene TRBJ2-7; maybe TRBD2 (6 bases). This CDR3 spans 15 amino acids. Trimming took 0 bases from V and 4 from J, leaving 13 bases between them. The V gene's germline CDR1 is LGHNA and CDR2 YNFKEQ. This chain's CDR3 is CASSQEARDMYEQYF. In DNA form, the CDR3 reads TGTGCCAGCAGCCAAGAAGCGCGGGATATGTACGAGCAGTACTTC.

The J gene is TRBJ2-3, the V gene TRBV29-1, with D perhaps matching TRBD1 or TRBD2 (5 bases each). The CDR3 loop spans 17 amino acids. Trimming left V 4 bases short and J 2 bases short, with 22 bases between. Looked up from germline, CDR1 is SQVTM and CDR2 is ANQGSEA. The CDR3 DNA follows: TGCAGCGTTGGGGGCGATGTAAGGGACCTGTTCACAGATACGCAGTATTTT. It yields the protein CSVGGDVRDLFTDTQYF.

V usage is TRBV14 and J usage is TRBJ2-1; D not resolved. Germline assignment: CDR1 SGHDN and CDR2 FVKESK. Trimming cost V 0 bases and J 9 bases, with 12 bases left between them. CDR3 length: 14 amino acids. The CDR3 coding sequence is TGTGCCAGCAGCCAAGAGAGTAGTATTGGTGAGCAGTTCTTC. This translates into CASSQESSIGEQFF.